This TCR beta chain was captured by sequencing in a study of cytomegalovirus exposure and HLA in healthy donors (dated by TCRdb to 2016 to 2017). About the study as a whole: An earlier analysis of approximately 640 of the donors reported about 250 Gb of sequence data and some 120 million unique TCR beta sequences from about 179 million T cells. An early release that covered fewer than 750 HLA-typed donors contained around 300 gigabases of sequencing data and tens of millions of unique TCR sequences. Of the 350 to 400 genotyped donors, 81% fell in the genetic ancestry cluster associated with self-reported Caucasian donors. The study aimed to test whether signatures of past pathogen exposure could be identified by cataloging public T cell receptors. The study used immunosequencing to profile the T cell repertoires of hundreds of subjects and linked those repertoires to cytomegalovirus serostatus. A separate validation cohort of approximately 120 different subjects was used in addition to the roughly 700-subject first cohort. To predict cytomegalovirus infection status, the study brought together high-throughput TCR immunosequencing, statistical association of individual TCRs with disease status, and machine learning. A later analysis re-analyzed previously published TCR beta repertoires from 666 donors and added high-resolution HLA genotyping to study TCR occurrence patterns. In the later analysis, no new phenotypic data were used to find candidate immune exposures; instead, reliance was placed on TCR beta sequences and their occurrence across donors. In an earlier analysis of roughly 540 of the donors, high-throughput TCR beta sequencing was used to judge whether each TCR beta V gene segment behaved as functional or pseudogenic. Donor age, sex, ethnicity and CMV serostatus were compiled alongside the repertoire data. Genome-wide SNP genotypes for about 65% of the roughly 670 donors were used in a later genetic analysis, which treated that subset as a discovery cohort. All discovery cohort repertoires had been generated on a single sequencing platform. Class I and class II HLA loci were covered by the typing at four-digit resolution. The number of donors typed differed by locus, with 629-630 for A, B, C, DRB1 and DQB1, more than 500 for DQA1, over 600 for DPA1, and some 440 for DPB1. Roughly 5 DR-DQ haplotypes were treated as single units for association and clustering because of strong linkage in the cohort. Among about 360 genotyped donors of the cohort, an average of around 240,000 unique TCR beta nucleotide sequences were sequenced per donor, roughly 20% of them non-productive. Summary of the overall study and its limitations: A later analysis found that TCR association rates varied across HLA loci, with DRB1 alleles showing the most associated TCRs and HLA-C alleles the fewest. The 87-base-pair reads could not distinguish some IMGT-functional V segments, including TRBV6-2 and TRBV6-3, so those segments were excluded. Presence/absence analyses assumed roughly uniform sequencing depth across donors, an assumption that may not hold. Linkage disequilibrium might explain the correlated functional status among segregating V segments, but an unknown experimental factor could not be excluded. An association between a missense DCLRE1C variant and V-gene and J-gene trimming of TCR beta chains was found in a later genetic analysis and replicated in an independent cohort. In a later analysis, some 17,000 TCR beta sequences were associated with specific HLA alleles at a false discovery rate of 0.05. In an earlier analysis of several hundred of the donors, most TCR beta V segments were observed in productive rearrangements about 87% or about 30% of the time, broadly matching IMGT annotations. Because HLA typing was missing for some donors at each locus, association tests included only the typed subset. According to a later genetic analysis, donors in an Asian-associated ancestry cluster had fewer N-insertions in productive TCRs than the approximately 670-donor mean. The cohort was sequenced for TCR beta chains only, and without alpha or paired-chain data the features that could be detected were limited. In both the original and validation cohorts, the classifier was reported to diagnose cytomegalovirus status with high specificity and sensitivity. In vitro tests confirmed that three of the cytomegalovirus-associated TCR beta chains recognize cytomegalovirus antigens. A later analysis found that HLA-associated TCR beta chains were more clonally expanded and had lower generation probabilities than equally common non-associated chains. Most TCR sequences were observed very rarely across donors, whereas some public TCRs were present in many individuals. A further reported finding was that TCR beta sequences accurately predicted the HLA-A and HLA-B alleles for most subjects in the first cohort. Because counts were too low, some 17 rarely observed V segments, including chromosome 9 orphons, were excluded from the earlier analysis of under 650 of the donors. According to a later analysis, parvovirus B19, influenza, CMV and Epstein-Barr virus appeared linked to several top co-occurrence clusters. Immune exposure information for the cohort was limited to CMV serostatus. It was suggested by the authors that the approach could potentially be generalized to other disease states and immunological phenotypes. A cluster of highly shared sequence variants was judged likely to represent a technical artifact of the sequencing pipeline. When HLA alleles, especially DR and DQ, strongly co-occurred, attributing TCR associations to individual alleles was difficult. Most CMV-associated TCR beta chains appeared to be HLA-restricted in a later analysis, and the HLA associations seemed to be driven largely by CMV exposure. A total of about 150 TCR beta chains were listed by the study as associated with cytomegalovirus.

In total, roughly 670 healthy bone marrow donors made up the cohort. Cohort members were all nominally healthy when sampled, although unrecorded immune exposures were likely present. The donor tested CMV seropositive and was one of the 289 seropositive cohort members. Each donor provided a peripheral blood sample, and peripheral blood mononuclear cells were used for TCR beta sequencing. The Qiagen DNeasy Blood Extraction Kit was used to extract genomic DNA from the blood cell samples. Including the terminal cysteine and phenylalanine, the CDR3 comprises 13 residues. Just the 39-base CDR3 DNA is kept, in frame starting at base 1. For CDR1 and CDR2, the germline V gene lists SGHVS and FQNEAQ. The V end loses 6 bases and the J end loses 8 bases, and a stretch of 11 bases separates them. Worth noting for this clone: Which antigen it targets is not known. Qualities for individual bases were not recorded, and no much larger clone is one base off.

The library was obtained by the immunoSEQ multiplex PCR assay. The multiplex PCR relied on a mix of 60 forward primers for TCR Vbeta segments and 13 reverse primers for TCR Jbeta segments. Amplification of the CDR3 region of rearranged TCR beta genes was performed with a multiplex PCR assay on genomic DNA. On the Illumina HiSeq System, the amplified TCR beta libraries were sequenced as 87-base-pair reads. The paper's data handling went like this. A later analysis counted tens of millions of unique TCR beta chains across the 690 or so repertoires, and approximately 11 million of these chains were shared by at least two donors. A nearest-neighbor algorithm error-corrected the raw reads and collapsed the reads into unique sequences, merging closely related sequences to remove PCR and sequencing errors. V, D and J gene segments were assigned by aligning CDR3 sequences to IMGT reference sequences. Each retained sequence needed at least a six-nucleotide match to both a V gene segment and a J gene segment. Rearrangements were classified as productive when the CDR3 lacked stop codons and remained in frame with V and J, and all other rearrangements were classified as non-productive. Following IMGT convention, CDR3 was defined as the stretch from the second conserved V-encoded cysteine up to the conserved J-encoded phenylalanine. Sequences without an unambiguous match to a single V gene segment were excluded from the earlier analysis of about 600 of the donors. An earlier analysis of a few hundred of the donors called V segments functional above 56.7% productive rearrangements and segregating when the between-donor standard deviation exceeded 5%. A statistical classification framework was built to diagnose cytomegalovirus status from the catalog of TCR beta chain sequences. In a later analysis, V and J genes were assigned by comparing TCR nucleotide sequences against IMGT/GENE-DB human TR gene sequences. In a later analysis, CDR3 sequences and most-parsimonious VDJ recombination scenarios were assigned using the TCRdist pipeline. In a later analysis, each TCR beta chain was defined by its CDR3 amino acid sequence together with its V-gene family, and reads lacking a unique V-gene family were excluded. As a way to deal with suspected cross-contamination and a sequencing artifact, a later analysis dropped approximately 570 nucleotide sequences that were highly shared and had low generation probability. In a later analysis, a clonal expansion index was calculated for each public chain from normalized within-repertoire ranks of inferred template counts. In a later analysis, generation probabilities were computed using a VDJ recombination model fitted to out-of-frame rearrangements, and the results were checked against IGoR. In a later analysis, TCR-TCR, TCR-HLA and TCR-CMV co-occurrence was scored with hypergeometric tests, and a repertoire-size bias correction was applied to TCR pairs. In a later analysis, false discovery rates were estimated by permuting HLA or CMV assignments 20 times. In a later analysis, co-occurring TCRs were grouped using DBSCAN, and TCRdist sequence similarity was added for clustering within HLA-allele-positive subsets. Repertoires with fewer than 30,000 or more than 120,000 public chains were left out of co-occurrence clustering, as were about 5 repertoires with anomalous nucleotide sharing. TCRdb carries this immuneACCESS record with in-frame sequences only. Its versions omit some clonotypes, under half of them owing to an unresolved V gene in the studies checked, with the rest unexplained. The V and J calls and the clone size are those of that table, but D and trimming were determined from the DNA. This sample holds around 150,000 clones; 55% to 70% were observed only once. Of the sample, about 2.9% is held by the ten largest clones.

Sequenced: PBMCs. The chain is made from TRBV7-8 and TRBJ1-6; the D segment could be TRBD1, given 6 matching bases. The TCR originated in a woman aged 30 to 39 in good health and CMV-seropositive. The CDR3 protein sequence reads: CASRQGTYSPLHF. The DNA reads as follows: TGTGCCAGCAGGCAGGGGACATATTCACCCCTCCACTTT.